This T cell receptor beta chain was retrieved from a study of shared clonotypes between healthy human individuals (dated by TCRdb to 2018 to 2021). The study in broad terms: A few men and a couple of women, aged 18 to 49 years, made up the cohort. To estimate repertoire size and how much clonotypes are shared between individuals, the study performed deep sequencing of blood TCR repertoires from 4 to 6 healthy adults. Per donor, three plates each were used for CD4 naive and CD4 memory, two for CD8 naive, and one for CD8 memory. Different laboratories and diverse techniques were used to prepare libraries and sequence TCR repertoires, to increase sequencing depth and limit assay-specific biases. Per donor, leukapheresis produced somewhere between about 0.9 and 9.5 billion PBMCs.

Donors were healthy HIV-negative adults with no recently reported acute infections or vaccinations. Only Caucasian adults living in Nashville, Tennessee, USA were represented among the donors. Magnetic negative selection was used to enrich CD4+ T cells, after which naive cells were positively selected on CD45RA and the negative fraction became the memory subset. Blood was collected by leukapheresis, and PBMCs were isolated by Ficoll-Histopaque density gradient centrifugation and then cryopreserved in liquid nitrogen vapor phase. Analytical flow cytometry was used to check the purity and quantity of every magnetically sorted T cell population. Genomic DNA was isolated from each sorted fraction and quantified by UV absorbance on a Nanodrop 2000c. Beyond this particular receptor, the publication reports: The small number of donors limited the genetic and exposure-history diversity represented. Compared with non-shared clonotypes, clonotypes shared by all four sorted-subset donors had higher generation probabilities. Pairwise subsampling indicated that sequencing depth was expected to affect the degree of clonotype sharing among donors. Larger estimated clonotype richness was generally found for naive subsets than for memory subsets. Sampling was restricted to blood, and TCR repertoires in tissues likely differ from the TCR repertoires found in blood. Approximately 4.8% of naive CD4, 3.5% of naive CD8, approximately 2% of memory CD4, and about 0.4% of memory CD8 clonotypes were shared across a few donors. Rarefaction of sorted-subset datasets indicated incomplete sequencing despite the large sequencing depth.

This clone was observed a single time. The antigen this receptor binds is unknown. No base qualities exist here, and no much larger clone lies one base off it. Using the deep immunoSEQ assay, TCR CDR3 regions were amplified from genomic DNA by multiplex PCR. Extracted genomic DNA from each cell subset was distributed evenly across all wells of several immunoSEQ 96-well plates, and each plate was treated as a replicate. For sorted subsets, 150 to 250 ng genomic DNA, equal to tens of thousands of T cell genomes, was loaded into each replicate PCR. The purified libraries were quantified using a Qubit 3.0 fluorometer, sized with a Bioanalyzer 2100, and then quantified again using the KAPA Library Quantification kit. Each immunoSEQ 96-well plate was sequenced on its own single-read 150-cycle Illumina NextSeq 550 flow cell. The original pipeline was this. The immunoSEQ output contained only junctional sequences without quality scores, so filtering could not match that applied to full-length reads. To assign V/J genes and CDR3, sequences were annotated against IMGT germline references using PyIR, a Python wrapper for IgBLAST v1.9. Reads were removed for weak V/J assignments (E-value above 1e-6), missing CDR3, stop codons, out-of-frame junctions, or ambiguous translated residues. V3J clonotypes were defined by identical inferred V gene, J gene, and CDR3 amino acid sequence. Percentage overlap between repertoires was calculated by dividing the number of shared unique clonotypes by the size of the smaller repertoire. Three approaches were used to assess repertoire richness: RTK rarefaction, the Chao1 estimator, and Recon v2.1 estimates of unobserved clonotypes. Generation probabilities for all TCRbeta clonotypes obtained by the gDNA method from four donors were computed using OLGA. TCRdb obtained this table from immuneACCESS and retained in-frame rearrangements with V and J assigned. These tables miss some clones; where compared with another copy, unresolved V genes account for less than half of the shortfall, and the remainder is unexplained. The DNA was the basis for D and trimming; V, J and clone size are from that table. Here the sample has fewer than 1.6 million clones; roughly 98.5% occur a single time. The ten largest clones capture approximately 0.4% of the sample.

Including cysteine and phenylalanine, the CDR3 has 16 amino acids. Only the CDR3 portion is preserved as DNA: 48 bases, with reading frame beginning at the first base. CDR1 and CDR2 are drawn from the germline V gene (reference sequence): SGHKS, YYEKEE. A distance of 17 bases separates the germline ends of V and J, which lose 3 bases and 4 bases respectively. The chain joins TRBV5-5 to TRBJ2-1; TRBD1 is a possible D gene, resting on 5 matching bases. This TCR was sampled from a man in his thirties or forties in good health. The sequencing sample was made of naive CD4+ T cells sorted from blood. What the cell subset or site label conveys for this sample: CD45RA+ positively selected. The CDR3 is CASSSSWLPGYNEQFF. The DNA is TGTGCCAGCAGCTCCTCGTGGCTCCCAGGGTACAATGAGCAGTTCTTC.